Presented here are 21 T cell receptor beta chains from one specimen sequenced in a study of cytomegalovirus exposure and HLA in healthy donors. Use of 60 Vbeta and 13 Jbeta primers characterized the PCR. The repertoire was sequenced with immunoSEQ multiplex PCR; TCRdb's copy has only in-frame clones and lacks some. The table shows around 100,000 clones, with more than 65% occurring only once. The sequencing sample was made of PBMCs. Receptors originate from a woman younger than 35 in good health and CMV-seropositive.

The V gene is TRBV7-6, the J gene TRBJ2-1; 7 positions agree with TRBD2. Germline lookup yields CDR1 SGHVS and CDR2 FNYEAQ. CDR3 length equals 15 residues. Trimming cost V 5 bases and J 4 bases; bases outside gene matches: 8. CDR3 DNA sequence: TGTGCCAGCAGCCCAGCGGGATTCTTATACAATGAGCAGTTCTTC. Translation: CASSPAGFLYNEQFF.

The chain employs TRBV4-2 and TRBJ1-5; 8 nucleotides line up with TRBD1. The CDR3 consists of 15 residues. Trimming removed 5 bases from V and 9 bases from J; junction bases left unmatched: 12. Germline-derived CDR1 and CDR2 are LGHNA and YNFKEQ. The CDR3 here is CASSSRTGTRGPQHF. The CDR3 nucleotides read TGTGCCAGCAGCTCTAGGACAGGGACGAGGGGGCCCCAGCATTTT.

The V and J genes are TRBV7-6 and TRBJ1-1, with D possibly TRBD1 on 5 matching bases. This CDR3 comprises 15 residues. V lost 5 bases and J 0 bases, leaving 13 bases between the germline ends. Looked up from germline, CDR1 is SGHVS and CDR2 is FNYEAQ. The CDR3 nucleotides read TGTGCCAGCAGCCCCTTCAGGGTCATGAACACTGAAGCTTTCTTT. It is translated as CASSPFRVMNTEAFF.

This clone has only one observation. The chain has TRBV7-8 and TRBJ2-2; D is possibly TRBD1 (5 bases). Germline V gene data show CDR1 as SGHVS and CDR2 as FQNEAQ. The CDR3 runs to 16 residues. The V gene lost 2 bases and the J gene lost 4 bases, with 14 bases spanning the gap. The CDR3 protein is CASSLSLRAGTGELFF. The CDR3 DNA is TGTGCCAGCAGCTTATCTCTCAGGGCCGGCACCGGGGAGCTGTTTTTT.

This clone occurred a few times. V and J are TRBV18 and TRBJ1-4, with 7 bases identical to TRBD1. CDR1 is KGHSH and CDR2 is LQKENI in the germline V gene. J lost 4 bases, V lost 6 bases, and 5 bases had no gene match. The CDR3 length is 14 residues. The CDR3 DNA is TGTGCCAGCTCCCAGGGACAGCTTAATGAAAAACTGTTTTTT. This sequence encodes CASSQGQLNEKLFF.

V usage is TRBV6-5 and J usage is TRBJ1-5; the D gene is possibly TRBD1 (5 bases). Trimming cost V 6 bases and J 3 bases, with 9 bases left between them. Germline loops: CDR1 MNHEY, CDR2 SVGAGI. This CDR3 contains 13 residues. CDR3 sequence: CASRTAINQPQHF. In DNA form, the CDR3 reads TGTGCCAGCAGGACAGCGATCAATCAGCCCCAGCATTTT.

V is TRBV7-2 and J is TRBJ1-1, with no clear D. CDR1 and CDR2 (germline): SGHTA, FQGNSA. The V end was cut by 2 bases, the J end by 3 bases, with 10 bases between. The CDR3 contains 14 residues. The CDR3 sequence: CASSLSTSDTEAFF. The DNA of the CDR3 is TGTGCCAGCAGCTTAAGTACATCTGACACTGAAGCTTTCTTT. The full variable domain, rest sourced from reference TRBV7-2 and TRBJ1-1, is GAGVSQSPSNKVTEKGKDVELRCDPISGHTALYWYRQSLGQGLEFLIYFQGNSAPDKSGLPSDRFSAERTGGSVSTLTIQRTQQEDSAVYLCASSLSTSDTEAFFGQGTRLTVV.

V is TRBV7-3 and J is TRBJ2-1; TRBD2 might be the D (7 bases). In germline, CDR1 is SGHTA, CDR2 FQGTGA. The V gene lost 5 bases and the J gene lost 8 bases, with 22 bases spanning the gap. The CDR3 has 16 residues. The CDR3 DNA is TGTGCCAGCAGCGCTTTGAATGGGGGGGCTCTAGATGAGCAGTTCTTC. Residues: CASSALNGGALDEQFF.

This sequence joins TRBV11-2 and TRBJ2-2; 8 bases align to TRBD1. The length of the CDR3 is 15 residues. CDR1 and CDR2 (germline): SGHAT, FQNNGV. Trimming at V came to 9 bases and at J to 3 bases, leaving 9 bases not matched to a gene. The chain's CDR3 is CASPRDRLYTGELFF. CDR3 DNA sequence: TGTGCCAGTCCGAGGGACAGGTTATACACCGGGGAGCTGTTTTTT.

The CDR3 coding sequence is TGTGCCAGCAGTTTAATGTCGCTAGCGGTTGCCGATACGCAGTATTTT. It translates to CASSLMSLAVADTQYF. The chain couples TRBV27 to TRBJ2-3, with 7 bases lining up with TRBD2. CDR3 size: 16 residues. The ends lost 2 bases at V and 6 bases at J; junction bases unmatched: 11. Germline CDR1 is MNHEY and CDR2 is SMNVEV (reference sequence).

The table lists this clone with a few counts. This chain joins TRBV11-2 and TRBJ1-1; D ambiguous. CDR1 and CDR2 (germline): SGHAT, FQNNGV. Trimming removed 3 bases at V and 0 bases at J, with 8 bases between. The CDR3 spans 14 residues. For the CDR3, the DNA is TGTGCCAGCAGCTTTAGAGAGATGAACACTGAAGCTTTCTTT. Translated: CASSFREMNTEAFF.

This sequence joins TRBV29-1 and TRBJ1-2; TRBD1 matches at 7 bases. V shed 6 bases, J shed 6 bases, and the junction held 13 bases outside the gene matches. Germline V gene data show CDR1 as SQVTM and CDR2 as ANQGSEA. The CDR3 has 14 residues. CDR3 DNA sequence: TGCAGCGTCGGACTTAGGACAGGAACAAATGGCTACACCTTC. Encoded protein: CSVGLRTGTNGYTF.

The V and J genes are TRBV9 and TRBJ2-2; a weak D match, TRBD1 (6 bases). The length of the CDR3 is 15 residues. V lost 0 bases and J 5 bases, leaving 11 bases between the germline ends. Germline V gene sequence: CDR1 SGDLS, CDR2 YYNGEE. The CDR3 region is CASSVGQVLTGELFF. CDR3 nucleotide sequence: TGTGCCAGCAGCGTAGGACAGGTGCTAACCGGGGAGCTGTTTTTT. Full variable domain (rest looked up from reference TRBV9 and TRBJ2-2): DSGVTQTPKHLITATGQRVTLRCSPRSGDLSVYWYQQSLDQGLQFLIQYYNGEERAKGNILERFSAQQFPDLHSELNLSSLELGDSALYFCASSVGQVLTGELFFGEGSRLTVL.

The CDR3 sequence: CASSPGTGWGGTEAFF. CDR3 DNA: TGTGCCAGCAGCCCCGGGACAGGGTGGGGGGGCACTGAAGCTTTCTTT. The chain has TRBV5-4 and TRBJ1-1, with TRBD1 matching 9 bases. Germline V gives CDR1 SGHNT, CDR2 YYREEE (reference sequence). V was clipped by 4 bases and J by 4 bases; unmatched bases: 11. CDR3 length: 16 amino acids.

V and J are TRBV4-1 and TRBJ2-7, with 8 bases lining up with TRBD1. The CDR3 loop spans 15 amino acids. CDR1 is MGHRA and CDR2 is YSYEKL in the germline V gene. V shed 2 bases, J shed 4 bases, and the junction held 7 bases outside the gene matches. The CDR3 is CASSQNPGQVYEQYF. CDR3 DNA sequence: TGCGCCAGCAGCCAAAATCCGGGACAGGTGTACGAGCAGTACTTC.

This clone has just a few counts. This chain uses TRBV6-5 with TRBJ2-7, with a weak D call TRBD1 (5 bases). This CDR3 is 13 amino acids long. Per germline, CDR1 MNHEY and CDR2 SVGAGI. The ends were cut back, 2 bases at V and 6 bases at J, with 11 bases in the middle. The CDR3 is CASSYLQRGEQYF. The CDR3 region has the DNA TGTGCCAGCAGTTACCTCCAAAGGGGCGAGCAGTACTTC.

The chain combines TRBV5-4 with TRBJ2-1; 10 nucleotides match TRBD2. Germline loops: CDR1 SGHNT, CDR2 YYREEE (reference sequence). The V segment lost 5 bases and the J segment 7 bases; nucleotides outside the gene matches: 9. The CDR3 is 15 amino acids. The CDR3 nucleotides read TGTGCCAGCAGACCAGGACTAGCGGCTCTTAATGAGCAGTTCTTC. Protein product: CASRPGLAALNEQFF.

CDR3: CASSESGGGNQPQHF. The CDR3 bases are TGTGCCAGCAGTGAGTCGGGGGGTGGCAATCAGCCCCAGCATTTT. The rearrangement uses TRBV2 and TRBJ1-5, with D perhaps TRBD1 (5 bases). Germline CDR1 SNHLY, CDR2 FYNNEI. The length of the CDR3 is 15 residues. Trimming shortened V by 3 bases and J by 2 bases, and 11 bases separated the two germline ends.

The V gene is TRBV9, the J gene TRBJ1-6, with D hard to call. The V end was cut by 0 bases, the J end by 12 bases, with 13 bases between. This CDR3 contains 14 residues. The V gene's germline CDR1 is SGDLS and CDR2 YYNGEE. DNA for the CDR3: TGTGCCAGCAGCGTAGACTCACTCCCTGAACCCCTCCACTTT. This translates into CASSVDSLPEPLHF.

The chain carries TRBV7-2 and TRBJ2-1; D is undetermined. Trimming shortened V by 6 bases and J by 4 bases, and 4 bases separated the two germline ends. Looked up from germline, CDR1 is SGHTA and CDR2 is FQGNSA. The CDR3 loop spans 11 amino acids. The CDR3 nucleotides are TGTGCCAGCAGTCGGTACAATGAGCAGTTCTTC. The encoded protein is CASSRYNEQFF.

As DNA, the CDR3 is TGTGCCAGCAGTTACTACAGGGACACTGAAGCTTTCTTT. It specifies CASSYYRDTEAFF. The rearrangement uses TRBV6-6 and TRBJ1-1; TRBD1 might be the D (6 bases). V was clipped by 1 base and J by 3 bases, with 6 bases between them. The CDR3 is made up of 13 amino acids. CDR1 is MNHNY and CDR2 is SVGAGI in the germline V gene (reference sequence).